This T cell receptor beta chain was sequenced for a study of Ad26.COV2.S vaccination and SARS-CoV-2 variants. Germline V lookup: CDR1 MNHNY, CDR2 SVGAGI (reference sequence). This CDR3 spans 16 amino acids. Losses at the gene ends were 2 bases for V and 4 bases for J; bases not matched to a gene: 5. General study points: Placebo and vaccine recipients had non-spike TCR breadth that was similar.

Produced via immunoSEQ multiplex PCR; TCRdb's table is partial and in-frame only. This repertoire shows fewer than 500,000 clones, around 91% found once; its top ten account for more than 3.5%. On this clone: What it recognizes is unknown.

The treatment denotes: about 20 received Ad26.COV2.S at low or high dose, single or two shots; several received placebo; per-sample allocation not given. All samples were drawn on day 63, counting from the first vaccine or placebo injection. The source is a person aged 18-65 years who received the Ad26.COV2.S COVID-19 vaccine or a placebo. The input for sequencing was peripheral blood, taken in a trial of Ad26.COV2.S vaccine versus placebo. The V and J genes are TRBV6-6 and TRBJ2-6; 7 nucleotides match TRBD1. The CDR3 is CASSYDRVTGANVLTF. The CDR3 DNA sequence: TGTGCCAGCAGTTACGACAGGGTAACAGGGGCCAACGTCCTGACTTTC.